Detailed here is one TCR beta chain. As yet, its antigen is unknown. The sample is drawn from a study of CD8+ T cells in alopecia areata. Study-wide results and limits: Many of the expanded lesional clones endured in scalp and blood while on tofacitinib. For lesional scalp, especially alopecia totalis/universalis, clonality was higher than in normal scalp.

Extracted RNA was reverse transcribed into cDNA, the sequencing template. Assay: immunoSEQ multiplex PCR; the TCRdb copy retains only in-frame clones and omits some. The sample has tens of thousands of clones, about three fifths seen once; the top ten hold about a fifth. Germline loops: CDR1 ENHRY, CDR2 SYGVKD. Germline trimming cut 9 bases from V and 8 bases from J; bases unmatched to any gene: 9. The CDR3 contains 13 residues. Treatment given: oral pan-JAK inhibitor, 5-10 mg twice daily. The source was CD8+ T cells sorted from blood, collected at week 4, from a patient treated with tofacitinib. The chain joins TRBV10-3 to TRBJ2-1, with 8 nucleotides matching TRBD2. The clonotype comes from a human donor with alopecia areata. CDR3 nucleotide sequence: TGTGCCATGAACAGCGGGGGAGGCTATGAGCAGTTCTTC. Translating it yields CAMNSGGGYEQFF.